Listed below are T cell receptor beta chains from one sample, sequenced in a study of blood T cell repertoires in COVID-19. Clones were read by immunoSEQ multiplex PCR, and TCRdb kept only the in-frame ones, dropping some. Seen here are about 99,000 clones, 88% observed once, and the top ten hold 3% to 3.5%. Sequenced material: peripheral blood. All receptors come from a human donor in a cohort sampled during active COVID-19. Both conserved end residues are part of each CDR3. D genes are given only for firm matches. Clone size is not always given. Where it is, it says once, few, many or a class for expanded clones.

d_gene	len	abundance	v_gene	j_gene	CDR3aa	CDR3nt
NA	14	once	TRBV10-3	TRBJ2-3	CAISGLTSTDTQYF	TGTGCCATCAGTGGCTTGACTAGCACAGATACGCAGTATTTT
NA	12	NA	TRBV6-5	TRBJ1-3	CASSTQGNTIYF	TGTGCCAGCAGTACACAGGGAAACACCATATATTTT
NA	13	NA	TRBV28	TRBJ1-4	CASSFPINEKLFF	TGTGCCAGCAGTTTCCCTATTAATGAAAAACTGTTTTTT
NA	16	once	TRBV7-2	TRBJ1-4	CASSPRRGVANEKLFF	TGTGCCAGCAGCCCGCGCCGCGGGGTTGCTAATGAAAAACTGTTTTTT
TRBD1	12	NA	TRBV5-1	TRBJ2-5	CASRTGGETQYF	TGCGCCAGTAGGACAGGGGGGGAGACCCAGTACTTC
TRBD2	18	NA	TRBV7-2	TRBJ2-1	CASSLASTSSRSYNEQFF	TGTGCCAGCAGCTTAGCGTCGACTAGCAGCCGCTCCTACAATGAGCAGTTCTTC
TRBD2	17	NA	TRBV19	TRBJ2-3	CASSIHPGTSITDTQYF	TGTGCCAGTAGTATTCATCCCGGGACTAGCATCACAGATACGCAGTATTTT
NA	13	NA	TRBV6-5	TRBJ1-1	CAGRGHSVTEAFF	TGTGCCGGAAGGGGACACTCGGTCACTGAAGCTTTCTTT
TRBD1	15	NA	TRBV27	TRBJ2-4	CASSPDRVAKNIQYF	TGTGCCAGCAGTCCAGACAGGGTAGCCAAAAACATTCAGTACTTC
TRBD1	15	few	TRBV19	TRBJ1-5	CASSRRGHDNQPQHF	TGTGCCAGTAGTCGCAGGGGGCACGACAATCAGCCCCAGCATTTT
NA	14	NA	TRBV2	TRBJ2-2	CASSRLVEAGELFF	TGTGCCAGCAGTCGCTTAGTCGAGGCCGGGGAGCTGTTTTTT
NA	15	medium-sized	TRBV6-6	TRBJ1-2	CASRDSASANYGYTF	TGTGCCAGCCGGGACTCCGCCTCCGCCAACTATGGCTACACCTTC
TRBD1	15	NA	TRBV11-3	TRBJ2-7	CASSFGTGSSYEQYF	TGTGCCAGCAGCTTCGGGACAGGGAGCTCCTACGAGCAGTACTTC
TRBD1	14	once	TRBV2	TRBJ1-1	CASADRVVGTEAFF	TGTGCCAGCGCTGACAGGGTAGTTGGCACTGAAGCTTTCTTT
TRBD2	17	NA	TRBV5-1	TRBJ2-1	CASSQSREGEAYNEQFF	TGCGCCAGCAGCCAATCCAGGGAGGGAGAGGCCTACAATGAGCAGTTCTTC
TRBD1	15	NA	TRBV18	TRBJ1-1	CASSPDREMNTEAFF	TGTGCCAGCTCACCGGACAGGGAGATGAACACTGAAGCTTTCTTT
TRBD1	18	NA	TRBV18	TRBJ1-4	CASSPKSGQGAANEKLFF	TGTGCCAGCTCACCAAAATCTGGACAGGGGGCAGCTAATGAAAAACTGTTTTTT
TRBD2	16	NA	TRBV4-3	TRBJ2-7	CASSRIVQSGRYEQYF	TGCGCCAGCAGCCGAATAGTGCAAAGCGGGAGATACGAGCAGTACTTC
NA	13	NA	TRBV6-2/TRBV6-3	TRBJ2-7	CASSYSRGYEQYF	TGTGCCAGCAGTTACTCCAGGGGCTACGAGCAGTACTTC
TRBD1	19	NA	TRBV9	TRBJ2-2	CASSVALSRGQGGTGELFF	TGTGCCAGCAGCGTAGCTTTATCCAGGGGGCAAGGGGGCACCGGGGAGCTGTTTTTT
TRBD2	17	NA	TRBV5-1	TRBJ2-1	CASSLALREGPSNEQFF	TGCGCCAGCAGCTTAGCCTTAAGGGAGGGCCCGAGCAATGAGCAGTTCTTC
TRBD1	14	NA	TRBV10-1	TRBJ1-1	CASSLDRVAAEAFF	TGCGCCAGCAGCCTGGACAGGGTGGCTGCTGAAGCTTTCTTT
TRBD1	16	NA	TRBV4-1	TRBJ1-3	CASSPTGVDVGNTIYF	TGCGCCAGCAGTCCGACAGGGGTGGACGTCGGAAACACCATATATTTT
NA	14	NA	TRBV13	TRBJ2-1	CASSLLALNNEQFF	TGTGCCAGCAGCTTATTAGCCTTGAACAATGAGCAGTTCTTC
NA	14	NA	TRBV29-1	TRBJ1-1	CSVAGAYMNTEAFF	TGCAGCGTTGCAGGGGCCTATATGAACACTGAAGCTTTCTTT
NA	16	NA	TRBV5-1	TRBJ2-1	CASSLGAVYSYNEQFF	TGCGCCAGCAGCCTAGGCGCAGTCTACTCCTACAATGAGCAGTTCTTC
TRBD1	15	NA	TRBV19	TRBJ2-1	CASSLGQGGHNEQFF	TGTGCCAGTAGTTTGGGACAGGGGGGACACAATGAGCAGTTCTTC
NA	11	NA	TRBV12-3/TRBV12-4	TRBJ2-7	CASSSTYEQYF	TGTGCCAGCAGTTCCACCTACGAGCAGTACTTC
TRBD1	14	NA	TRBV7-9	TRBJ1-3	CASRTGGAGNTIYF	TGTGCCAGCCGAACAGGGGGCGCGGGAAACACCATATATTTT
NA	15	NA	TRBV5-8	TRBJ1-2	CASSFGTQTIYGYTF	TGTGCCAGCAGCTTCGGGACACAAACTATATATGGCTACACCTTC
TRBD1	15	NA	TRBV3-1/TRBV3-2	TRBJ1-2	CASSPGTGGAYGYTF	TGTGCCAGCAGCCCCGGGACAGGGGGTGCCTATGGCTACACCTTC
TRBD1	19	NA	TRBV3-1/TRBV3-2	TRBJ2-5	CASSQVRGTGTGAQETQYF	TGTGCCAGCAGCCAAGTACGGGGTACCGGGACAGGGGCTCAAGAGACCCAGTACTTC
NA	16	NA	TRBV4-1	TRBJ1-2	CASSQEITGGTYGYTF	TGCGCCAGCAGCCAAGAGATTACTGGGGGGACCTATGGCTACACCTTC
TRBD1	15	NA	TRBV13	TRBJ1-5	CASSLGQGLNQPQHF	TGTGCCAGCAGCCTCGGACAGGGCCTCAATCAGCCCCAGCATTTT
NA	14	NA	TRBV2	TRBJ2-1	CARSKQGSYNEQFF	TGTGCCAGATCTAAACAGGGCTCCTACAATGAGCAGTTCTTC
NA	12	NA	TRBV19	TRBJ1-4	CASNSQGEKLFF	TGTGCCAGTAACTCACAGGGAGAAAAACTGTTTTTT
NA	15	NA	TRBV19	TRBJ2-5	CASSIGVGGLETQYF	TGTGCCAGTAGTATAGGGGTAGGAGGGCTAGAGACCCAGTACTTC
NA	16	once	TRBV5-4	TRBJ1-3	CASSFDIVSSGNTIYF	TGTGCCAGCAGCTTTGACATTGTGAGCTCTGGAAACACCATATATTTT
NA	13	NA	TRBV20-1	TRBJ1-2	CSASPTPMQGYTF	TGCAGTGCTAGTCCGACTCCCATGCAGGGCTACACCTTC
NA	15	NA	TRBV30	TRBJ1-5	CAWSVSAGGDQPQHF	TGTGCCTGGAGTGTGTCTGCGGGGGGTGATCAGCCCCAGCATTTT
NA	11	NA	TRBV30	TRBJ2-7	CAWSNTYEQYF	TGTGCCTGGAGCAACACGTACGAGCAGTACTTC
TRBD2	16	NA	TRBV27	TRBJ2-1	CASSLLLAGEGNEQFF	TGTGCCAGCAGTCTCCTACTAGCGGGAGAAGGCAATGAGCAGTTCTTC
NA	13	NA	TRBV28	TRBJ1-1	CASIPTGFVGAFF	TGTGCCAGCATTCCCACAGGGTTCGTGGGAGCTTTCTTT
TRBD2	17	NA	TRBV5-6	TRBJ2-3	CASSLEALAGRTDTQYF	TGTGCCAGCAGCTTGGAGGCTCTAGCGGGCCGCACAGATACGCAGTATTTT
TRBD1	17	NA	TRBV25-1	TRBJ2-7	CASSDKPGQGGGYEQYF	TGTGCCAGCAGTGATAAACCGGGACAGGGGGGTGGATACGAGCAGTACTTC
TRBD1	16	NA	TRBV7-2	TRBJ2-7	CASSPRSGTDSYEQYF	TGTGCCAGCAGCCCACGCTCGGGGACAGACTCCTACGAGCAGTACTTC
NA	14	NA	TRBV6-1	TRBJ2-2	CASSEQGGAGELFF	TGTGCCAGCAGTGAACAGGGGGGCGCCGGGGAGCTGTTTTTT
TRBD2	16	NA	TRBV7-2	TRBJ2-3	CASRDRLAGGPDTQYF	TGTGCCAGCAGGGATCGACTAGCGGGAGGTCCAGATACGCAGTATTTT
TRBD1	15	NA	TRBV5-6	TRBJ1-1	CASTGGRTMNTEAFF	TGTGCCAGCACAGGGGGCAGAACGATGAACACTGAAGCTTTCTTT
TRBD1	13	NA	TRBV5-4	TRBJ1-4	CASSLDRDEKLFF	TGTGCCAGCAGCCTAGACAGGGATGAAAAACTGTTTTTT
TRBD1	14	NA	TRBV10-3	TRBJ1-2	CAINGQGDSGGYTF	TGTGCCATCAATGGACAGGGGGATTCCGGTGGCTACACCTTC
NA	15	NA	TRBV19	TRBJ2-3	CASSPQRLMTDTQYF	TGTGCCAGTAGTCCCCAGCGACTTATGACAGATACGCAGTATTTT
NA	16	NA	TRBV5-4	TRBJ1-4	CASSPGGHRSVEKLFF	TGTGCCAGCAGCCCGGGGGGACACAGATCAGTTGAAAAACTGTTTTTT
TRBD2	17	once	TRBV11-2	TRBJ2-2	CASSRTSGAVNTGELFF	TGTGCCAGCAGTCGGACTAGCGGGGCTGTGAACACCGGGGAGCTGTTTTTT
NA	13	NA	TRBV28	TRBJ1-2	CASSWGEGYGYTF	TGTGCCAGCAGCTGGGGGGAGGGTTATGGCTACACCTTC
TRBD1	17	NA	TRBV27	TRBJ1-6	CASALRGARRGNSPLHF	TGTGCCAGCGCCCTCAGGGGGGCCCGACGGGGGAATTCACCCCTCCACTTT
NA	14	NA	TRBV7-2	TRBJ2-7	CASSLAHGSYEQYF	TGTGCCAGCAGCTTAGCTCACGGCTCCTACGAGCAGTACTTC
NA	14	once	TRBV18	TRBJ2-2	CASSPQGAGGELFF	TGTGCCAGCTCACCACAAGGGGCTGGCGGGGAGCTGTTTTTT
NA	16	few	TRBV9	TRBJ2-2	CASSVGASLNTGELFF	TGTGCCAGCAGCGTAGGGGCTAGCCTTAACACCGGGGAGCTGTTTTTT